This TCR beta chain stems from a study of CD8 T cells in Susac syndrome. An input of roughly 0.5 to 1 ug of RNA was subjected to reverse transcription using random hexamers. The authors amplified TCR beta CDR3 across 54 Vbeta and 13 Jbeta using immunoSEQ multiplex PCR. One entry per CDR3 protein, called by TCRdb with MiXCR from the immunoSEQ multiplex PCR reads. The sample contains 230,000 or so distinct CDR3 sequences, about 95% of which appear only once. Study-level results: Regarding the TCR sequencing and HLA analysis, the study admitted that a relatively small number of individuals were involved.

The CDR3 length is 14 residues. Per the germline V gene, CDR1 is DFQATT and CDR2 is SNEGSKA (reference sequence). V lost 4 bases to trimming and J lost 0 bases, with 12 bases between them. The sequenced target, TCR beta, came from blood CD8+ and CD4+ T cells. It was negative isolation that provided the CD8+ and CD4+ T cells, whereas TEMRA cells were enriched by FACS. On this clonotype itself: As yet, its antigen is unknown.

The rearrangement uses TRBV20-1 and TRBJ1-1; no firm D call. The sample was CD4+ T cells from PBMCs. This sequence originates from a human donor with multiple sclerosis. CDR3 sequence (DNA): TGCAGTGCTACATTGGACGCATTGAACACTGAAGCTTTCTTT. Translated: CSATLDALNTEAFF.